The 15 T cell receptor beta chains presented below share a single source sample, sequenced in a study of blood T cell repertoires in COVID-19 (dated by TCRdb to 2020 to 2021). The receptor library was made with the immunoSEQ multiplex PCR assay. Imported from immuneACCESS, the table was reduced by TCRdb to in-frame sequences with V and J called. These copies leave out some clones; in studies compared against another copy, an unresolved V gene accounts for under half, and the cause of the remainder is not known. A total of 50,000 to 75,000 clones appear in this sample, about 93% of them only once. The ten top clones hold about 2.6% of the sample. The sample consisted of peripheral blood. Source of these receptors: a man between 65 and 79 years old with active COVID-19.

This chain uses TRBV5-3 with TRBJ1-5; D not resolved. TRBV5-3 is identified as an open reading frame with a role that is uncertain. V lost 4 bases to trimming and J lost 0 bases, with 11 bases between them. This CDR3 is built from 15 residues. The CDR3 DNA reads as TGTGCCAGAAGCCCCGACAAGAGTAGCAATCAGCCCCAGCATTTT. It yields the protein CARSPDKSSNQPQHF.

This chain joins TRBV6-6 and TRBJ1-4, with 8 nucleotides matching TRBD1. The CDR3 contains 14 residues. Germline CDR1 and CDR2: MNHNY and SVGAGI (reference sequence). The trim removed 5 bases at V and 7 bases at J, leaving 6 bases unmatched. The CDR3 DNA follows: TGTGCCAGCAGTCAAAACAGGGGGGGTGAAAAACTGTTTTTT. This sequence encodes CASSQNRGGEKLFF.

This clone showed up just once. The chain recombines TRBV12-3 or TRBV12-4 with TRBJ2-2; D uncertain. V dropped 5 bases and J dropped 7 bases, with 8 bases sitting between them. The CDR3 has 12 amino acids. The CDR3 nucleotides read TGTGCCAGCAGTCCCATTGTCGGGGAGCTGTTTTTT. This sequence encodes CASSPIVGELFF.

J is TRBJ1-1 and V is TRBV6-5, with TRBD1 identical over 7 bases. The V segment lost 6 bases and the J segment 10 bases; nucleotides outside the gene matches: 11. Germline V lookup: CDR1 MNHEY, CDR2 SVGAGI. The CDR3 totals 13 residues. The CDR3 DNA is TGTGCCAGCAGCCAGGGACAGTCCATGCCAGCTTTCTTT. This encodes CASSQGQSMPAFF.

The chain couples TRBV7-3 to TRBJ1-1; the D is unclear. The CDR3 is 13 amino acids. V lost 0 bases and J 7 bases, leaving 9 bases between the germline ends. CDR1 is SGHTA, CDR2 FQGTGA, per germline. The CDR3 DNA is TGTGCCAGCAGCTTAACGGGTGGCGGTGAAGCTTTCTTT. This sequence encodes CASSLTGGGEAFF.

For the CDR3, the DNA is TGTGCCAGCAGCTTTGACACGGTGGAGACCCAGTACTTC. This translates into CASSFDTVETQYF. V and J are TRBV7-8 and TRBJ2-5, with D unclear. There are 13 residues in the CDR3. CDR1 SGHVS and CDR2 FQNEAQ come from the germline V gene. V was clipped by 3 bases and J by 5 bases, with 10 bases between them.

The chain uses TRBV11-2 and TRBJ2-3; 11 bases are shared with TRBD2. CDR3 length: 16 amino acids. Trimming cost V 2 bases and J 2 bases; bases outside gene matches: 3. Germline CDR1 SGHAT, CDR2 FQNNGV. The CDR3 is CASSLLAGGITDTQYF. The CDR3 DNA follows: TGTGCCAGCAGCTTACTAGCGGGGGGAATCACAGATACGCAGTATTTT.

This clone was seen just once. This chain connects TRBV6-5 to TRBJ2-5, with D possibly being TRBD1 (7 bases). The CDR3 sequence is 16 residues long. CDR1 MNHEY and CDR2 SVGAGI come from the germline V gene. V lost 2 bases and J lost 5, with 18 bases in between. The CDR3 loop is CASSYPGGGRGETQYF. In DNA form, the CDR3 reads TGTGCCAGCAGTTACCCAGGAGGGGGCCGGGGGGAGACCCAGTACTTC.

This clone was picked up one time. The chain links TRBV5-6 to TRBJ2-3; possibly TRBD1 for D (6 bases). Trimming took 2 bases from V and 2 from J, leaving 15 bases between them. The CDR3 spans 16 residues. Per the germline V gene, CDR1 is SGHDT and CDR2 is YYEEEE. The CDR3, as DNA: TGTGCCAGCAGCTTTGGAGGACAGACCATCACAGATACGCAGTATTTT. Protein product: CASSFGGQTITDTQYF.

The CDR3 DNA reads TGTGCCAGCAGACCTCAGGGGGAGAGGGCTGAAGCTTTCTTT. It encodes CASRPQGERAEAFF. The chain joins TRBV28 to TRBJ1-1; 7 bases are a match to TRBD1. The CDR3 loop spans 14 amino acids. CDR1 is MDHEN and CDR2 is SYDVKM in the germline V gene. V was clipped by 6 bases and J by 6 bases; unmatched bases: 10.

J is TRBJ1-6 and V is TRBV7-6, with a possible D match to TRBD1 (5 bases). Germline CDR1 and CDR2: SGHVS and FNYEAQ. V was pared by 1 base and J by 10 bases, with 14 bases between. The CDR3 is 15 amino acids. For the CDR3, the DNA is TGTGCCAGCAGCTTAGGGGTCGACAGTGAATCACCCCTCCACTTT. Amino acid sequence: CASSLGVDSESPLHF.

This chain uses TRBV27 with TRBJ2-5; 12 bases match TRBD2. Germline V gene sequence: CDR1 MNHEY, CDR2 SMNVEV (reference sequence). The CDR3 contains 17 residues. V trimming: 3 bases; J trimming: 4 bases; junction bases outside the gene matches: 9. CDR3 sequence reads: CASSFLAGGARGETQYF. In DNA form, the CDR3 reads TGTGCCAGCAGTTTCCTAGCGGGGGGGGCACGGGGAGAGACCCAGTACTTC.

V usage is TRBV7-9 and J usage is TRBJ1-5; TRBD1 is a possible D gene (5 bases). This CDR3 region has 19 residues. With 2 bases removed from V and 0 bases from J, the gap between germline ends came to 20 bases. Germline loops: CDR1 SEHNR, CDR2 FQNEAQ (reference sequence). CDR3: CASSLISGGTGYSNQPQHF. DNA of the CDR3: TGTGCCAGCAGCTTAATTTCGGGGGGGACGGGATATAGCAATCAGCCCCAGCATTTT.

The rearrangement links TRBV28 to TRBJ2-6; D is ambiguous. CDR1 and CDR2 (germline): MDHEN, SYDVKM. The CDR3 extends over 15 amino acids. Trimming stripped 2 bases from V and 2 bases from J, with 7 bases between. CDR3 bases: TGTGCCAGCAGTTTACCCGTTGCTGGGGCCAACGTCCTGACTTTC. Amino acid sequence: CASSLPVAGANVLTF.

The chain is built from TRBV14 and TRBJ2-1, with D perhaps matching TRBD2 (6 bases). Per germline, CDR1 SGHDN and CDR2 FVKESK. This CDR3 has 13 amino acids. The V gene lost 5 bases and the J gene lost 12 bases, with 17 bases spanning the gap. CDR3 sequence reads: CASSSQVSSVQFF. CDR3 in DNA: TGTGCCAGCAGCTCACAGGTGTCTAGCGTGCAGTTCTTC.